This T cell receptor (beta chain) was sequenced during a study of control samples from healthy donors and cancer patients. Per germline, CDR1 LNHDA and CDR2 SQIVND (reference sequence). This CDR3 is 17 amino acids long. V lost 3 bases and J lost 3; bases outside the gene matches: 13. The protocol was immunoSEQ multiplex PCR, while the TCRdb copy is restricted to in-frame clones and leaves out a portion. The table lists about 120,000 clones, around 91% of them singletons, with around 1.1% in the top ten. This receptor was obtained from a woman between 45 and 65 years old with colorectal cancer. This sequence joins TRBV19 and TRBJ2-7; 8 positions agree with TRBD1. Sequencing used PBMCs. The CDR3 is CASSIGRPGTGSYEQYF. As DNA, the CDR3 is TGTGCCAGTAGTATCGGCCGACCAGGGACAGGCAGCTACGAGCAGTACTTC. Filled out from reference TRBV19 and TRBJ2-7, the complete variable domain reads DGGITQSPKYLFRKEGQNVTLSCEQNLNHDAMYWYRQDPGQGLRLIYYSQIVNDFQKGDIAEGYSVSREKKESFPLTVTSAQKNPTAFYLCASSIGRPGTGSYEQYFGPGTRLTVT.